This T cell receptor beta chain was captured in a study of OX40 agonist ivuxolimab in advanced cancers. Repertoires were generated with immunoSEQ multiplex PCR, while TCRdb's copy carries only in-frame clones and drops some. The sample carries tens of thousands of clones, roughly 92% recorded once. CDR3 length: 13 amino acids. Details on this clone: Compared with germline, one end of the junction differs, possibly owing to a read error.

Sequencing was performed on CD4+ or CD8+ T cells sorted from blood, taken in a trial of the OX40 agonist ivuxolimab. The gene calls are TRBV5-3 and TRBJ2-1; D gene ambiguous. TRBV5-3 is sorted into the ORF group, with uncertain function. The TCR sequence derives from an adult with an advanced solid tumor such as melanoma, head and neck, liver or kidney cancer. Here the CDR3 reads CASSFPFGNEQFF. For the CDR3, the DNA is TGTGCCAGCAGCTTCCCCTTTGGCAATGAGCAGTTCTTC.